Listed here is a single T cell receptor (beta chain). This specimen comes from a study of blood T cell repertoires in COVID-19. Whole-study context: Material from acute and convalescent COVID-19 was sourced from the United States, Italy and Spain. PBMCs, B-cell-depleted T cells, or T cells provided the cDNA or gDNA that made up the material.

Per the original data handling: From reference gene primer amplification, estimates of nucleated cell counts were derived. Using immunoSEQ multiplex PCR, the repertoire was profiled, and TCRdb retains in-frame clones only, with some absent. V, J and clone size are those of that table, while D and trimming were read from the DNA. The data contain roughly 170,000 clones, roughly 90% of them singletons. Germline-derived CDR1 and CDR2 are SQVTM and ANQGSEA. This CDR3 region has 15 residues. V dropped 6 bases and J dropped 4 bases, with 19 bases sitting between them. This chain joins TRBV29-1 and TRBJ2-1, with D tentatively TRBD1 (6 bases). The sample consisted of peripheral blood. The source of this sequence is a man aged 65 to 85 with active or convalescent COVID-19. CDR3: CSVANPGEQYNEQFF. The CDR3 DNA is TGCAGCGTCGCTAATCCAGGGGAGCAATACAATGAGCAGTTCTTC.